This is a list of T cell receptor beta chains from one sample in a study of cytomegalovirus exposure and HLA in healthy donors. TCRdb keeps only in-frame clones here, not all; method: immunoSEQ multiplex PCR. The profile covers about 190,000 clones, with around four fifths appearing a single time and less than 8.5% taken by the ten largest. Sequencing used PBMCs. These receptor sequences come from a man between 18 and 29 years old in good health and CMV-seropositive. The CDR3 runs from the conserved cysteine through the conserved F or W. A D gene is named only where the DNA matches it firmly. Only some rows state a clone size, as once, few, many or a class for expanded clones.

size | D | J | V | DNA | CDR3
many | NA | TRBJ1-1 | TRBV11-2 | TGTGCCAGCAGCCTCAGGGTGGGTGAAGCTTTCTTT | CASSLRVGEAFF
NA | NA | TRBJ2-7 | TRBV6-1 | TGTGCCAGCAGTATCCTGGCGGGGGCCGAGGTTGAGCAGTACTTC | CASSILAGAEVEQYF
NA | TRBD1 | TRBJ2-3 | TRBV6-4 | TGTGCCAGCAGCCGACAGGGTGGGACAGATACGCAGTATTTT | CASSRQGGTDTQYF
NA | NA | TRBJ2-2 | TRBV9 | TGTGCCAGCAGCCGTGCGGGGGCAAATGGACGGTTCTCGAACACCGGGGAGCTGTTTTTT | CASSRAGANGRFSNTGELFF
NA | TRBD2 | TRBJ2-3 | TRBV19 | TGTGCCAGTAGTATCAGAAGCGGGAGGGGCTCAGATACGCAGTATTTT | CASSIRSGRGSDTQYF
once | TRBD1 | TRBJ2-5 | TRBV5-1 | TGCGCCAGCAGCTTGGGGGACAGGGGGCGAGAGACCCAGTACTTC | CASSLGDRGRETQYF
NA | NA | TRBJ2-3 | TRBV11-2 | TGTGCCAGCAGCTTCCCTCTAGATACGCAGTATTTT | CASSFPLDTQYF
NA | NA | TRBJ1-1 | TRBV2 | TGTGCCAGCAGGCGATACAGACAAGATCCTGAAGCTTTCTTT | CASRRYRQDPEAFF
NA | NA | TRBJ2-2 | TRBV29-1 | TGCAGCGTAGCGGCAAACACCGGGGAGCTGTTTTTT | CSVAANTGELFF
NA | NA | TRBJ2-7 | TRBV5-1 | TGCGCCAGCAGCTTACCTCAAAGGGGGAATTGGAGCTACGAGCAGTACTTC | CASSLPQRGNWSYEQYF
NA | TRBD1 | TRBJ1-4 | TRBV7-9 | TGTGCCAGCAGCGGGACAGCTAATGAAAAACTGTTTTTT | CASSGTANEKLFF
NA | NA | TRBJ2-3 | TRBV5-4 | TGTGCCAGCAGCTTCCGGGACAACACAGATACGCAGTATTTT | CASSFRDNTDTQYF
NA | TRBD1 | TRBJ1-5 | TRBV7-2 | TGTGCCAGCAGCTTAGAGACAGGGCTTCAGCCCCAGCATTTT | CASSLETGLQPQHF
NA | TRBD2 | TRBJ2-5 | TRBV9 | TGTGCCAGCAGCGTAAGCGGGACCTCGAAAGAGACCCAGTACTTC | CASSVSGTSKETQYF
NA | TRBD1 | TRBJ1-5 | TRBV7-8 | TGTGCCAGCAGCTCACCAGGGGGACAGCCCCAGCATTTT | CASSSPGGQPQHF
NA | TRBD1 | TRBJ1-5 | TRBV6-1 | TGTGCCAGCAGAGCCGGGACAGTTGATCAGCCCCAGCATTTT | CASRAGTVDQPQHF
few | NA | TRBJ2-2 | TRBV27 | TGTGCCAGCAGTTCCGGGACATATAACACCGGGGAGCTGTTTTTT | CASSSGTYNTGELFF
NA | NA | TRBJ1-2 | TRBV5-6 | TGTGCCAGCAGCTTAGGACAGAACTATGGCTACACCTTC | CASSLGQNYGYTF
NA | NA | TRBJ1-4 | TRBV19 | TGTGCCAGTAGTCCCATTAGGGGTGAAAAACTGTTTTTT | CASSPIRGEKLFF
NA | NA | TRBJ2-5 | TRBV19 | TGTGCCAGCCGCGGAAGAGAGGGCCAAGAGACCCAGTACTTC | CASRGREGQETQYF
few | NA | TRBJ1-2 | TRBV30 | TGTGCCTGGAGTTCGGGGTCCGGCCGGGGCTACACCTTC | CAWSSGSGRGYTF
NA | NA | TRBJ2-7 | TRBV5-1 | TGCGCCAGCAGCCCCGGACTCGTCGACGAGCAGTACTTC | CASSPGLVDEQYF
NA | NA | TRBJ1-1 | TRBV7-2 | TGTGCCAGCAGCCTTGACGGGAGGAGGAACGCTTTCTTT | CASSLDGRRNAFF
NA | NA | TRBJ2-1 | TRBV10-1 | TGCGCCGGCGGAGGGAAGTTCTTGGGCGAGCAGTTCTTC | CAGGGKFLGEQFF
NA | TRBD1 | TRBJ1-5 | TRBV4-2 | TGTGCCAGCAGCCAAGAGCTGGGACAGGGGCCCGCGACGGCGTGGCCCCAGCATTTT | CASSQELGQGPATAWPQHF
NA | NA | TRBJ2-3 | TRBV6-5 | TGTGCCAGCAGCCGCGAGTACGGGGGCACAGATACGCAGTATTTT | CASSREYGGTDTQYF
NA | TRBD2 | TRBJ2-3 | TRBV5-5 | TGTGCCAGCAGCTCCCGCTCCACTAGCGGGATCGATACGCAGTATTTT | CASSSRSTSGIDTQYF
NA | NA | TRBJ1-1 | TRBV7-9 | TGTGCCAGCAGCCCCCTGCGGGGTAAGCCTGAAGCTTTCTTT | CASSPLRGKPEAFF
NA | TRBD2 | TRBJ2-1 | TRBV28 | TGTGCCAGCAGTGGACTAGGGGTCGGTAATGAGCAGTTCTTC | CASSGLGVGNEQFF
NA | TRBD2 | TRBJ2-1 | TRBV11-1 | TGTGCCAGCAGCTTAGGCCTAGCGGGAGTCAATGAGCAGTTCTTC | CASSLGLAGVNEQFF
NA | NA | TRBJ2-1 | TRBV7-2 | TGTGCCAGCAGCACGGGTCAAAGCTCCTACAATGAGCAGTTCTTC | CASSTGQSSYNEQFF
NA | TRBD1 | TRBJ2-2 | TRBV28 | TGTGCCAGCATTGGGACAGCCCACGGGGAGCTGTTTTTT | CASIGTAHGELFF
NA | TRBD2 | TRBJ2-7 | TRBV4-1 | TGCGCCAGCAGCCAAGCGAGTAGTACTAGCGGGAGACCCTACGAGCAGTACTTC | CASSQASSTSGRPYEQYF
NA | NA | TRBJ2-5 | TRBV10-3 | TGTGCCATCGAAATGGCGGGACCCCAAGAGACCCAGTACTTC | CAIEMAGPQETQYF
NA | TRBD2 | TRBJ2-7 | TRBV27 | TGTGCCAGCAGTTTATTATCGGCTAGCGGGGGATACGAGCAGTACTTC | CASSLLSASGGYEQYF
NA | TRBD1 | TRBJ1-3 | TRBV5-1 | TGCGCCAGCAGCTTGGCCCTATTGGGACAGGGAGATGGAAACACCATATATTTT | CASSLALLGQGDGNTIYF
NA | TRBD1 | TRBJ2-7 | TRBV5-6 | TGTGCCAGCACCCGAATAGGGGGCTCTTTGTACGAGCAGTACTTC | CASTRIGGSLYEQYF
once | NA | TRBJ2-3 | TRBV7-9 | TGTGCCAGCAGCTTAGGAGAGAGAAGCACAGATACGCAGTATTTT | CASSLGERSTDTQYF
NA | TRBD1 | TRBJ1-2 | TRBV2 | TGTGCCAGCAGTGAAGCCACCACAGGGGGCTATGGCTACACCTTC | CASSEATTGGYGYTF
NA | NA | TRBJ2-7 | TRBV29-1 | TGCAGCGTTTCGGGGTCAACGGCGGGCGAGCAGTACTTC | CSVSGSTAGEQYF
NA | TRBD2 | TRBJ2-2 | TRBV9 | TGTGCCAGCAGCGGAGCCGGGCGGGAGGGGGCCGGGGAGCTGTTTTTT | CASSGAGREGAGELFF
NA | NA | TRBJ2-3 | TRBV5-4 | TGTGCCAGCAGCTTGGGTCCTGTCGTCACAGATACGCAGTATTTT | CASSLGPVVTDTQYF
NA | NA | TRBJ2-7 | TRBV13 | TGTGCCAGCAGCTCCCTGATTCGTGGGGGCGACGAGCAGTACTTC | CASSSLIRGGDEQYF
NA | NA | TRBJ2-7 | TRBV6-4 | TGTGCCAGCAGTGACGAGGTTTTCTACGAGCAGTACTTC | CASSDEVFYEQYF
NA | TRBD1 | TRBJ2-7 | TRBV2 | TGTGCCAGCAGGAAGGGACAGGGGACCTACGAGCAGTACTTC | CASRKGQGTYEQYF
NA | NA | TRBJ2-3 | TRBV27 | TGTGCCAGCAGTTTACCGGGGGGCGGGACAGATACGCAGTATTTT | CASSLPGGGTDTQYF
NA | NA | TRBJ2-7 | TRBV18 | TGTGCCAGCTCCGACACCCTGGGTCAGGCCGCCTACGAGCAGTACTTC | CASSDTLGQAAYEQYF
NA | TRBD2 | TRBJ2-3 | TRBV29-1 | TGCAGCGTTGATTCCCCCTCGGGGACTAGCGGTACAGATACGCAGTATTTT | CSVDSPSGTSGTDTQYF
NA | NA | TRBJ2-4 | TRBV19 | TGTGCCAGTAGTTGGGCAGCTGGAAACATTCAGTACTTC | CASSWAAGNIQYF
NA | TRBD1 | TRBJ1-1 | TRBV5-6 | TGTGCCAGCAGCTTGGGGGACAGTGAAGCTTTCTTT | CASSLGDSEAFF
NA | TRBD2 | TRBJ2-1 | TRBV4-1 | TGCGCCAGCAGCCAAGTTGTGGCGGGAGACGGCAATGAGCAGTTCTTC | CASSQVVAGDGNEQFF
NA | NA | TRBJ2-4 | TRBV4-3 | TGCGCCAGCAGAAGCGGAAACATTCAGTACTTC | CASRSGNIQYF
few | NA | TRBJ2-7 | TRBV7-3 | TGTGCCAGCAGCTTAAGTGGGGCAGGGGTGGCCGAGCAGTACTTC | CASSLSGAGVAEQYF
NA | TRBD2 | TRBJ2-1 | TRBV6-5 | TGTGCCAGCAGACCCGGGACTAGCGGGACCAATGAGCAGTTCTTC | CASRPGTSGTNEQFF
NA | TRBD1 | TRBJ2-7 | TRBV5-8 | TGTGCCAGCAGCCCCCGGGACAGGGGCAACGAGCAGTACTTC | CASSPRDRGNEQYF